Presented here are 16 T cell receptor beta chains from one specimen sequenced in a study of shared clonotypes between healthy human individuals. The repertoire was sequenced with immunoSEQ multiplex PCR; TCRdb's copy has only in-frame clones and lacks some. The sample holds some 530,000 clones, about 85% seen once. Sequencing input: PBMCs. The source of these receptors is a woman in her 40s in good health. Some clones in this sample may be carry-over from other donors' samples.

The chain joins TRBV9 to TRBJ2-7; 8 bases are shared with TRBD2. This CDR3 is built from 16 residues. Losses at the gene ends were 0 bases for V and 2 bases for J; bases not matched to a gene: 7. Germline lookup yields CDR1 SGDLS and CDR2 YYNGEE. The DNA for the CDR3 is TGTGCCAGCAGCGTAGGGGGGGTAGCGGGAACCTACGAGCAGTACTTC. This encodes CASSVGGVAGTYEQYF.

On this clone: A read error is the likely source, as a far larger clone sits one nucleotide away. The CDR3 reads CAWSASPPNEQFF. The DNA of the CDR3 is TGTGCCTGGTCCGCCAGTCCGCCCAATGAGCAGTTCTTC. The rearrangement links TRBV30 to TRBJ2-1, with D unresolved. Germline-derived CDR1 and CDR2 are GTSNPN and SVGIG (reference sequence). The CDR3 runs 13 residues. The V gene lost 5 bases and the J gene lost 6 bases, with 14 bases spanning the gap.

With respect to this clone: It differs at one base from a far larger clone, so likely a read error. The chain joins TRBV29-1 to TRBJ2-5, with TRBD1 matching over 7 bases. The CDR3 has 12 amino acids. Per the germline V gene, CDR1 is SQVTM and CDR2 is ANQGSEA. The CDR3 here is CSGGTAQETKYF. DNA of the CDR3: TGCAGCGGGGGGACAGCCCAAGAGACCAAGTACTTC. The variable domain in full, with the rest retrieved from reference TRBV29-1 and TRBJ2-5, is SAVISQKPSRDICQRGTSLTIQCQVDSQVTMMFWYRQQPGQSLTLIATANQGSEATYESGFVIDKFPISRPNLTFSTLTVSNMSPEDSSIYLCSGGTAQETKYFGPGTRLLVL.

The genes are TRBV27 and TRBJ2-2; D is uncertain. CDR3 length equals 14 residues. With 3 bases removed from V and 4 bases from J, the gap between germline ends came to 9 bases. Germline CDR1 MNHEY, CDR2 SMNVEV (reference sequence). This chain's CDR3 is CASSLSSPTGELFF. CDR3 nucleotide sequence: TGTGCCAGCAGTTTGAGTAGTCCCACCGGGGAGCTGTTTTTT.

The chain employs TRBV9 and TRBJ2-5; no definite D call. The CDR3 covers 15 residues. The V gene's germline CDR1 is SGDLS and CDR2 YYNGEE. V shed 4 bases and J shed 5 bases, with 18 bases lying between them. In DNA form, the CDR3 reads TGTGCCAGCAGCCCCTTGGGTTCAGCTGGGGAGACCCAGTACTTC. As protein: CASSPLGSAGETQYF.

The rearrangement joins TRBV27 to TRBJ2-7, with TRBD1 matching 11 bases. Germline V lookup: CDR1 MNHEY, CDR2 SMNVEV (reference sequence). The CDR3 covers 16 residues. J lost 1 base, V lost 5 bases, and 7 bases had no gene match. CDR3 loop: CASSPQGQGGSYEQYF. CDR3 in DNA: TGTGCCAGCAGTCCTCAGGGACAGGGGGGGTCCTACGAGCAGTACTTC.

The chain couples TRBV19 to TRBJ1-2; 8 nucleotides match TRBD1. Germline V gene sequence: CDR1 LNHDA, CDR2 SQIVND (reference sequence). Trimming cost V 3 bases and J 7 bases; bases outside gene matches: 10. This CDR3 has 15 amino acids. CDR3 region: CASSIWTGPESGYTF. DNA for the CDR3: TGTGCCAGTAGTATTTGGACAGGGCCAGAGTCTGGCTACACCTTC. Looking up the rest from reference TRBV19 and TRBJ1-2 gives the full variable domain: DGGITQSPKYLFRKEGQNVTLSCEQNLNHDAMYWYRQDPGQGLRLIYYSQIVNDFQKGDIAEGYSVSREKKESFPLTVTSAQKNPTAFYLCASSIWTGPESGYTFGSGTRLTVV.

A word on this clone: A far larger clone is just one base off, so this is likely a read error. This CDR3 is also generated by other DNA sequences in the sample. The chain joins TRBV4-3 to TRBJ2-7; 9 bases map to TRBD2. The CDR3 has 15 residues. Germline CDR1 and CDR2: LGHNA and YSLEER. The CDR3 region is CASSQVAGGPYEQYF. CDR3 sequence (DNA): TGCGCCAGCAGCCAAGTCGCGGGAGGGCCCTACGAGCAGTACTTT.

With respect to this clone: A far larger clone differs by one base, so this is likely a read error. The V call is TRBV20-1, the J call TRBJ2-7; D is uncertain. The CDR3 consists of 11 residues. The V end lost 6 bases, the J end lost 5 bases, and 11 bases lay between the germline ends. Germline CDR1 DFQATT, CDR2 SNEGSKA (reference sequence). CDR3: CSALRINEQYF. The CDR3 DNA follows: TGCAGTGCCCTCAGGATAAACGAGCAGTACTTC.

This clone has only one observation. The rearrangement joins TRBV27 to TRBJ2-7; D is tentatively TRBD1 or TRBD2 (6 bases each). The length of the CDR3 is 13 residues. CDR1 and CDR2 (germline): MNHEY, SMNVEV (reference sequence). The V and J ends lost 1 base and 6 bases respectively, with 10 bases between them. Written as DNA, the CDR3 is TGTGCCAGCAGTTTATACGAGGGGGGCGAGCAGTACTTC. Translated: CASSLYEGGEQYF.

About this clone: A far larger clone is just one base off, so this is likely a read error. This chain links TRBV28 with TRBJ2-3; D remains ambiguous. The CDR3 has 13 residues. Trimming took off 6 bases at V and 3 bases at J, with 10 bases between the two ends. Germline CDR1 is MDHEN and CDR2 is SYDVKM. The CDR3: CASSGPGTDTQYF. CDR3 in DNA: TGTGCCAGCAGCGGTCCCGGGACAGATACGCAGTATTTT.

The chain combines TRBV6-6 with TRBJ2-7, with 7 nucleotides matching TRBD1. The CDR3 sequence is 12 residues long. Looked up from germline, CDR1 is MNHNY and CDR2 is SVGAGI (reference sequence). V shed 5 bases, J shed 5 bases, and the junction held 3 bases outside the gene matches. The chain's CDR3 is CASSPGTDEQYF. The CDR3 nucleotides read TGTGCCAGCAGTCCCGGGACAGACGAGCAGTACTTC.

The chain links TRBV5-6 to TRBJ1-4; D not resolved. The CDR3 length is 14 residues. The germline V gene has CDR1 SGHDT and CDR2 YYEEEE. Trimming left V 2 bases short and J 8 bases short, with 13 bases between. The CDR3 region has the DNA TGTGCCAGCAGCTTAGGGCAGGTGGAGGAAAAACTGTTTTTT. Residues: CASSLGQVEEKLFF.

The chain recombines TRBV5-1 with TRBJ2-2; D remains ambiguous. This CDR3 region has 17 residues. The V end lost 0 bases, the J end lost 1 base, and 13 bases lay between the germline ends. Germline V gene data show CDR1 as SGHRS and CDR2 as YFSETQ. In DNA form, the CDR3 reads TGCGCCAGCAGCTTGGGGCGATGGCCCGAGAACACCGGGGAGCTGTTTTTT. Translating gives CASSLGRWPENTGELFF.

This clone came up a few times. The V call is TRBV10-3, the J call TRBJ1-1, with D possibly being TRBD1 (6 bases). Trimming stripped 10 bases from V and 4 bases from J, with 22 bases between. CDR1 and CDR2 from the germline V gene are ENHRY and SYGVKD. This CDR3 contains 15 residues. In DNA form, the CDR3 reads TGTGCCAGCATAGGGGCCGGGACACAGGTCACTGAAGCTTTCTTT. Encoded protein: CASIGAGTQVTEAFF.

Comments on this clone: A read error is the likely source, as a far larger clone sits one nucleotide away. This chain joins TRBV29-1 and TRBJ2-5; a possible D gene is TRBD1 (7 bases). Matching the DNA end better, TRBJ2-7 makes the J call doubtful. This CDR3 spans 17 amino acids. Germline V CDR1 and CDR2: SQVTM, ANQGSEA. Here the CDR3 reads CSVEEGAPGQWAYEQYF. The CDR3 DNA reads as TGCAGCGTTGAGGAGGGGGCCCCGGGACAGTGGGCGTACGAGCAGTACTTC.